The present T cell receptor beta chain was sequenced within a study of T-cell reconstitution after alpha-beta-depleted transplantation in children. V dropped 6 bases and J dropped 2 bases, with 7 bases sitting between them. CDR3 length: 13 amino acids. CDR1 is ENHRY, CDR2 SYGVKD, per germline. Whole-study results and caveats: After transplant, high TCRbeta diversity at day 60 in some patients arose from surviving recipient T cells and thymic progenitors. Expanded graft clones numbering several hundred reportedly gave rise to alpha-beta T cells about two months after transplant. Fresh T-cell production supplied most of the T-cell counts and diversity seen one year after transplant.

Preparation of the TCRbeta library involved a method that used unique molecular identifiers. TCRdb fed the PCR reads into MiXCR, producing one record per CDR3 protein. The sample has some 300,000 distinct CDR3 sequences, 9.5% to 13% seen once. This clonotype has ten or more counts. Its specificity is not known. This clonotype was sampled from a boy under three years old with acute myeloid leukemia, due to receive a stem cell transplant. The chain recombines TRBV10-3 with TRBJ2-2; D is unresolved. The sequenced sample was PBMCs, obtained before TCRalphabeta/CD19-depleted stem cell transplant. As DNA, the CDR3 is TGTGCCATCAGATATGACAACACCGGGGAGCTGTTTTTT. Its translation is CAIRYDNTGELFF.